The 25 T cell receptor beta chains listed next were all sequenced from one sample in a study of T cells expressing NK-cell markers. TCRdb reprocessed the 5' RACE reads, keeping one entry per CDR3 protein, no DNA. The table lists a few hundred thousand distinct CDR3 sequences. Source material: blood T cells: a sorted CD56 or NKG2C T cell subset, CD4+ or CD8+ T cells, or bulk PBMC T cells (not recorded which). These receptors were obtained from a young man in good health.

The rearrangement links TRBV7-8 to TRBJ2-1; TCRdb's assignment of TRBD1 cannot be checked, as there is no DNA. Germline V gene lookup returns CDR1 SGHVS and CDR2 FQNEAQ. The CDR3 spans 16 residues. CDR3: CASSSEGQGARNEQFF.

The rearrangement joins TRBV12-3 or TRBV12-4 to TRBJ1-2; lacking DNA, the TRBD1 call made by TCRdb goes unchecked. CDR3 size: 14 residues. CDR3 residues: CASRLNEGGSGYTF.

The chain carries TRBV12-3 or TRBV12-4 and TRBJ2-1; TCRdb indicates TRBD2, and absent DNA this call remains unverified. The CDR3 runs to 16 residues. This CDR3 is CASSSRPARGYNEQFF.

The gene calls are TRBV7-9 and TRBJ2-1; the D call from TCRdb, TRBD2, cannot be confirmed without DNA. The CDR3 contains 17 residues. Germline assignment: CDR1 SEHNR and CDR2 FQNEAQ (reference sequence). The CDR3: CASSFASGSPGAHEQFF.

V and J are TRBV7-9 and TRBJ1-1; the D gene TCRdb calls, TRBD1, cannot be checked with no DNA. The germline V gene encodes CDR1 SEHNR and CDR2 FQNEAQ (reference sequence). The CDR3 runs 14 residues. The chain's CDR3 is CASSLGGVDTEAFF.

The chain uses TRBV28 and TRBJ2-7; the D call from TCRdb, TRBD1, cannot be confirmed without DNA. Germline V gene lookup returns CDR1 MDHEN and CDR2 SYDVKM. The CDR3 has 14 residues. The CDR3 sequence is CASRGDRIVGEQYF.

This chain uses TRBV11-2 with TRBJ2-6; the TCRdb call, TRBD1, lacks DNA for checking. This CDR3 contains 18 residues. The germline V gene encodes CDR1 SGHAT and CDR2 FQNNGV. The CDR3 reads CASSFRRDSPSGANVLTF.

The rearrangement joins TRBV7-9 to TRBJ2-1; absent DNA, TCRdb's TRBD2 call cannot be checked. The V gene's germline CDR1 is SEHNR and CDR2 FQNEAQ (reference sequence). There are 16 residues in the CDR3. This CDR3 reads CASSPPSGTKYNEQFF.

The chain combines TRBV9 with TRBJ2-1; absent DNA, TCRdb's TRBD1 call cannot be checked. This CDR3 has 16 amino acids. Germline V gives CDR1 SGDLS, CDR2 YYNGEE. This CDR3 is CASSVGRGMILGEQFF. Full variable domain (missing parts from reference TRBV9 and TRBJ2-1): DSGVTQTPKHLITATGQRVTLRCSPRSGDLSVYWYQQSLDQGLQFLIQYYNGEERAKGNILERFSAQQFPDLHSELNLSSLELGDSALYFCASSVGRGMILGEQFFGPGTRLTVL.

The rearrangement links TRBV6-1 to TRBJ1-2. Germline CDR1 is MNHNS and CDR2 is SASEGT. The CDR3 has 14 residues. This CDR3 reads CASSPQGLLYGYTF.

The rearrangement uses TRBV12-3 or TRBV12-4 and TRBJ2-1; TCRdb's D gene call, TRBD2, goes unchecked for lack of DNA. CDR3 length equals 15 residues. The CDR3 sequence: CASTFAAGGGNEQFF.

The genes are TRBV18 and TRBJ2-1; TCRdb picks TRBD2, but there is no DNA to check that call. The CDR3 extends over 14 amino acids. Germline values: CDR1 KGHSH, CDR2 LQKENI. The CDR3 loop reads CASSPLQREGVQFF.

The V and J genes are TRBV20-1 and TRBJ1-1; the TRBD1 assignment by TCRdb is unverifiable without DNA. The germline V gene encodes CDR1 DFQATT and CDR2 SNEGSKA (reference sequence). The length of the CDR3 is 14 residues. The chain's CDR3 is CSARDRDILGEAFF.

Here the CDR3 reads CSAKGLAGSRWGETQYF. This sequence joins TRBV20-1 and TRBJ2-5; lacking DNA, the TRBD2 call made by TCRdb goes unchecked. CDR3 length: 17 residues. Germline V lookup: CDR1 DFQATT, CDR2 SNEGSKA (reference sequence).

V is TRBV12-3 or TRBV12-4 and J is TRBJ1-4; TCRdb reports TRBD1, a call that lacks DNA to check it against. The CDR3 covers 16 residues. CDR3 loop: CASSRGGTTTNEKLFF.

This chain connects TRBV5-5 to TRBJ2-1; the TCRdb call, TRBD1, lacks DNA for checking. Germline lookup yields CDR1 SGHKS and CDR2 YYEKEE (reference sequence). The CDR3 is made up of 15 amino acids. CDR3 residues: CASTVGGGPLDEQFF.

This chain links TRBV18 with TRBJ2-5; the TCRdb call, TRBD1, lacks DNA for checking. This CDR3 is 17 amino acids long. Germline CDR1 and CDR2: KGHSH and LQKENI. The chain's CDR3 is CASSPPPGTRPQETQYF.

This sequence joins TRBV29-1 and TRBJ2-7; TCRdb lists TRBD1, though no DNA is available to test this call. The CDR3 length is 13 residues. Germline CDR1 and CDR2: SQVTM and ANQGSEA. This CDR3 reads CSAGRNLGGEQYF.

The rearrangement links TRBV7-9 to TRBJ1-4. Germline V gene lookup returns CDR1 SEHNR and CDR2 FQNEAQ (reference sequence). The CDR3 is 16 residues long. This chain's CDR3 is CASSLDRMATNEKLFF.

The chain carries TRBV30 and TRBJ2-5; TCRdb reports TRBD1, a call that lacks DNA to check it against. This CDR3 is built from 15 residues. Germline V gives CDR1 GTSNPN, CDR2 SVGIG (reference sequence). The CDR3 reads CAWSALVGPRGTQYF.

The chain employs TRBV2 and TRBJ1-5. This CDR3 contains 15 residues. Germline values: CDR1 SNHLY, CDR2 FYNNEI. CDR3 sequence reads: CASRGTSSSNQPQHF.

The chain employs TRBV9 and TRBJ2-5; TCRdb calls TRBD2, which cannot be checked without DNA. Germline V gives CDR1 SGDLS, CDR2 YYNGEE. The CDR3 runs 15 residues. The CDR3 loop is CASTLGLAGGETQYF. The complete variable domain, with remaining parts taken from reference TRBV9 and TRBJ2-5, reads DSGVTQTPKHLITATGQRVTLRCSPRSGDLSVYWYQQSLDQGLQFLIQYYNGEERAKGNILERFSAQQFPDLHSELNLSSLELGDSALYFCASTLGLAGGETQYFGPGTRLLVL.

The chain employs TRBV19 and TRBJ1-2. The CDR3 length is 16 residues. Germline loops: CDR1 LNHDA, CDR2 SQIVND (reference sequence). CDR3 sequence reads: CASSITRRGENYGYTF.

The chain recombines TRBV12-3 or TRBV12-4 with TRBJ1-2; TCRdb proposes TRBD1, but this gene call is untestable without DNA. The CDR3 covers 14 residues. The chain's CDR3 is CASSLIRGNYGYTF.

The rearrangement uses TRBV20-1 and TRBJ2-1; TCRdb lists TRBD1, though no DNA is available to test this call. This CDR3 is built from 14 residues. The germline CDR1 and CDR2 sequences are DFQATT and SNEGSKA (reference sequence). CDR3: CSESGQGAWDEQFF.